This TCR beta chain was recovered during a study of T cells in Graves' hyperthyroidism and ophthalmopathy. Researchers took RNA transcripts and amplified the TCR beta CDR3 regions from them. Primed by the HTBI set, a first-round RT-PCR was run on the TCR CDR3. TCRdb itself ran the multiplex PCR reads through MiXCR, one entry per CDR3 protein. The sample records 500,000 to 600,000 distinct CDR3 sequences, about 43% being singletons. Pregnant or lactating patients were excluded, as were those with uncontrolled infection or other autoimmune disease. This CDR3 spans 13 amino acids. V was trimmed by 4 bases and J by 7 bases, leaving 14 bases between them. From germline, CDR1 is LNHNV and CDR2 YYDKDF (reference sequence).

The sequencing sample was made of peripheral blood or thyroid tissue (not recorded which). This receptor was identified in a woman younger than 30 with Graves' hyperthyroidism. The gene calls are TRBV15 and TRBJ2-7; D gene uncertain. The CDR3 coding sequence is TGTGCCACCAGCATCGCGAGGTACAATGAGCAGTACTTC. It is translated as CATSIARYNEQYF.